The entry that follows covers one T cell receptor beta chain sequence. What antigen it recognizes has not been identified. One base away there is no much larger clone; base qualities are not given. Taken from cysteine to phenylalanine, the CDR3 has 13 residues. Only the CDR3 DNA stays, 39 bases, in frame from base 1. CDR1 and CDR2 were assigned from the germline V gene as SQVTM and ANQGSEA. The germline V end is reduced by 3 bases and the J end by 7 bases; junction bases left unmatched: 5. This sample was included in a study of T cell responses to AZD1222 COVID-19 vaccine (dated by TCRdb to the early 2020s). Turning to the overall study: A total of over 230 trial participants underwent TCR sequencing, of whom 207 received two doses of AZD1222 and roughly 25 received two doses of the MenACWY control vaccine. Trial participants were enrolled by age into 18-55, 56-69 and 70-plus year subgroups, with roughly 160, 29 and 62 TCR-sequenced participants respectively.

The paper's findings and limits, for the study overall: Conclusions about previously exposed vaccinees are limited, since just a handful of AZD1222 recipients were seropositive for SARS-CoV-2 at baseline. A significant rise in spike-specific TCR breadth and depth was observed after two AZD1222 doses relative to day 0 and relative to MenACWY recipients. Epitopes outside the regions mutated in the B.1.351 and B.1.1.7 variants were reportedly recognized by nearly half of the unique spike-specific TCRs. Most participants were white British and females outnumbered males, and the authors suggested that clonal diversity may have been underestimated. Because no day 14 peak-response samples were available, the repertoires could be characterized only after the peak T cell response. The vaccine-associated CD4 TCRs covered the entire spike protein, and the dominant responses fell in regions 160-218 and 743-854. The 56-69-year group was small, and its depth increase did not reach significance, likely because of low power.

The time point label for this specimen denotes: baseline before first vaccination. Explained via the paper, the treatment or condition label denotes: meningococcal conjugate vaccine given as trial control. Vaccinee samples were obtained from the UK trials COV001 and COV002, which included a single-blind randomized controlled phase 2/3 trial of AZD1222 (ChAdOx1 nCoV-19) in healthy adults. For TCRbeta chain sequencing, PBMC samples from trial participants were taken at day 0 and at day 28 after the second dose. The CDR3 regions of human TCRbeta chains were analyzed by immunosequencing. Regarding the original processing steps: TCRs in the repertoires were matched against a reference library of SARS-CoV-2-specific TCRs that had been generated with the MIRA antigen-specificity platform. Breadth was defined as the fraction of unique TCRs that were SARS-CoV-2-associated, and depth was defined as the fraction of total T cells that were SARS-CoV-2-associated. Using the MIRA data, each spike-specific TCR was mapped to the spike region that the TCR reacts to and placed in a CD4 or CD8 class. Log10-transformed breadth and depth values were compared by one-way ANOVA with Sidak's multiple comparisons tests. TCRdb limited this immuneACCESS table to in-frame rearrangements with V and J called. A share of clones is missing; checked studies link under half to unresolved V genes, and the rest is unexplained. D and trimming come from the DNA, and the V and J calls and clone size come from that table. Within this sample are tens of thousands of clones, with under 95% of them counted one time only. Around 5.2% of the sample rests with the top ten.

This specimen consisted of peripheral blood, obtained on day 0 of MenACWY control vaccination. The TCR originated in an adult in good health. Recombination connected TRBV29-1 to TRBJ2-1; 8 junctional bases match TRBD2. The CDR3 protein sequence reads: CSVERGVPNEQFF. The DNA reads as follows: TGCAGCGTTGAGCGGGGGGTACCAAATGAGCAGTTCTTC.